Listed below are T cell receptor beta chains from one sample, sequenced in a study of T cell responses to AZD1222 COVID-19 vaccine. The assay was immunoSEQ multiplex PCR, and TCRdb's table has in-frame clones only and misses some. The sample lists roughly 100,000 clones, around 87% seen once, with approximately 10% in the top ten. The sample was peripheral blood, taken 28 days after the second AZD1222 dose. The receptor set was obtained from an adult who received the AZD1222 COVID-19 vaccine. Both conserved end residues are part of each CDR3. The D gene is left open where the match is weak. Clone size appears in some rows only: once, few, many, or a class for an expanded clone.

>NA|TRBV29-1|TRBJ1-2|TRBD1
CSVDGGTGGGWGEFTF
TGCAGCGTTGACGGCGGGACAGGGGGCGGCTGGGGTGAGTTCACCTTC
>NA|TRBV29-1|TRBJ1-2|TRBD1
CSVEDRGRGHGYTF
TGCAGCGTTGAAGATCGGGGCAGGGGGCATGGCTACACCTTC
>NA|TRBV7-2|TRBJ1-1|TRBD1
CASSFTGGGTEAFF
TGTGCCAGCAGCTTCACAGGGGGGGGAACTGAAGCTTTCTTT
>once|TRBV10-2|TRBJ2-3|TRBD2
CASAGGTRGDTQYF
TGCGCCAGCGCCGGCGGGACTAGGGGAGATACGCAGTATTTT
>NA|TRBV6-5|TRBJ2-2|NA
CASRPGFTGELFF
TGTGCCAGCAGACCAGGGTTCACCGGGGAGCTGTTTTTT
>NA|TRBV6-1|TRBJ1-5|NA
CASSEWVGTSQHF
TGTGCCAGCAGTGAATGGGTGGGTACATCCCAGCATTTT
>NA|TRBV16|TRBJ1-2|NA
CASSQGQGYGYTF
TGTGCCAGCAGCCAAGGGCAGGGGTATGGCTACACCTTC
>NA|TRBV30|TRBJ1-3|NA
CAWTKGGNTIYF
TGTGCCTGGACCAAAGGGGGAAACACCATATATTTT
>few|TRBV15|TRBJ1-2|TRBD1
CATSVGRTGGNGYTF
TGTGCCACCAGCGTGGGACGGACAGGCGGTAATGGCTACACCTTC
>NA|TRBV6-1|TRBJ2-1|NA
CASSDEGLREFF
TGTGCCAGCAGTGACGAAGGGTTAAGGGAGTTCTTC
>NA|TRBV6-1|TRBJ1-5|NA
CASSEGASQPQHF
TGTGCCAGCAGTGAAGGGGCTTCTCAGCCCCAGCATTTT
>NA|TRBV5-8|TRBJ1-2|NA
CASSFQVNYGYTF
TGTGCCAGCAGCTTCCAGGTTAACTATGGCTACACCTTC
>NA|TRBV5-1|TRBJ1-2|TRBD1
CASSSGQGAGANYGYTF
TGCGCCAGCAGCTCCGGACAGGGGGCTGGAGCTAACTATGGCTACACCTTC
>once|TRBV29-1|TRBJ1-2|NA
CSVIDQRPNYGYTF
TGCAGCGTGATAGACCAACGACCTAACTATGGCTACACCTTC
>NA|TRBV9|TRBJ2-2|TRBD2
CASSLSGSLLAGELFF
TGTGCCAGCAGCCTCAGCGGGAGTCTTTTGGCCGGGGAGCTGTTTTTT
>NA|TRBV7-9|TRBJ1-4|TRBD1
CASRQDREAEKLFF
TGTGCCAGCAGGCAAGACAGGGAGGCGGAAAAACTGTTTTTT
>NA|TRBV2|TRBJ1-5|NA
CASSEGFGGSNQPQHF
TGTGCCAGCAGTGAAGGTTTTGGGGGAAGCAATCAGCCCCAGCATTTT
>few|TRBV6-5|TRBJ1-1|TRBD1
CASRTTGGTEAFF
TGTGCCAGCAGAACGACAGGGGGCACTGAAGCTTTCTTT
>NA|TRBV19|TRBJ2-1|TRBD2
CASSSWASGRSGEQFF
TGTGCCAGTAGTTCCTGGGCTAGCGGGAGGTCAGGTGAGCAGTTCTTC
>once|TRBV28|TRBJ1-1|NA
CASTLGNTEAFF
TGTGCCAGCACCTTGGGGAACACTGAAGCTTTCTTT
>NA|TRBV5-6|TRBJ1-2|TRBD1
CASSLGQGQNYGYTF
TGTGCCAGCAGCTTGGGACAGGGACAGAACTATGGCTACACCTTC
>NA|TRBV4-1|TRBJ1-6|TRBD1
CASSFRGLGSPLHF
TGCGCCAGCAGCTTCAGGGGGCTTGGTTCACCCCTCCACTTT
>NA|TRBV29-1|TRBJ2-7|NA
CSVEDRSNEQYF
TGCAGCGTTGAAGACCGTAGTAACGAGCAGTACTTC
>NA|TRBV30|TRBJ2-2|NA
CAWSVLEGHTGELFF
TGTGCCTGGAGTGTTCTGGAGGGACACACCGGGGAGCTGTTTTTT
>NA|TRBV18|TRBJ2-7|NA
CASSRDPYEQYF
TGTGCCAGCTCACGCGACCCCTACGAGCAGTACTTC
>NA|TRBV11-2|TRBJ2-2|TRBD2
CASSLGRGLVTGELFF
TGTGCCAGCAGCTTAGGGCGGGGGTTGGTCACCGGGGAGCTGTTTTTT
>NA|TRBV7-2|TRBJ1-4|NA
CASSPDGLNEKLFF
TGTGCCAGCAGCCCGGACGGACTTAATGAAAAACTGTTTTTT